The clone carrying this T cell receptor (beta chain) was recorded only once. This sample stems from a study of T cell changes during pregnancy in multiple sclerosis. Germline CDR1 reads SQVTM; CDR2 reads ANQGSEA. The germline V and J ends were trimmed by 1 base and 3 bases, with 6 bases remaining between them. The CDR3 spans 12 residues. Generated by immunoSEQ multiplex PCR, the TCRdb table keeps only in-frame clones and is missing some. The repertoire holds approximately 43,000 clones, with less than 95% as singletons. Sequencing used CD8+ T cells from peripheral blood mononuclear cells, obtained in the first trimester of pregnancy. The chain is built from TRBV29-1 and TRBJ1-2; possibly TRBD1 for D (5 bases). This receptor was obtained from a female donor with multiple sclerosis, enrolled in a pregnancy study. This CDR3 reads CSVEGGDYGYTF. The CDR3 DNA reads as TGCAGCGTTGAAGGGGGGGACTATGGCTACACCTTC.